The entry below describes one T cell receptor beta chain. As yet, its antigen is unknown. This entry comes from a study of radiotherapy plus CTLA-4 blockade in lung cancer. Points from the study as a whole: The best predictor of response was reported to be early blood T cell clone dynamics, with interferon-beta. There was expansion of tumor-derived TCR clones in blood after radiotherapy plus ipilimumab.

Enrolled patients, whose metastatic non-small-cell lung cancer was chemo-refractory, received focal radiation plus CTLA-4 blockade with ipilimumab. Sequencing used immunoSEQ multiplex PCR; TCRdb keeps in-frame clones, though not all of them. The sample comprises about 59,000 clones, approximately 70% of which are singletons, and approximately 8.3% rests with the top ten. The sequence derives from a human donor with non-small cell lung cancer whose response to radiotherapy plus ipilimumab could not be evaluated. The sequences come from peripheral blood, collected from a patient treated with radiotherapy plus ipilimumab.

The DNA of the CDR3 is TGTGCCAGCAGCTTCGGGAGCGGGAGGAATGAGCAGTTCTTC. Protein product: CASSFGSGRNEQFF. The chain employs TRBV11-1 and TRBJ2-1, with TRBD2 matching 9 bases. Germline-derived CDR1 and CDR2 are SGHAT and FQDESV (reference sequence). The CDR3 has 14 residues. V dropped 3 bases and J dropped 7; count of bases not matched to a gene: 4.